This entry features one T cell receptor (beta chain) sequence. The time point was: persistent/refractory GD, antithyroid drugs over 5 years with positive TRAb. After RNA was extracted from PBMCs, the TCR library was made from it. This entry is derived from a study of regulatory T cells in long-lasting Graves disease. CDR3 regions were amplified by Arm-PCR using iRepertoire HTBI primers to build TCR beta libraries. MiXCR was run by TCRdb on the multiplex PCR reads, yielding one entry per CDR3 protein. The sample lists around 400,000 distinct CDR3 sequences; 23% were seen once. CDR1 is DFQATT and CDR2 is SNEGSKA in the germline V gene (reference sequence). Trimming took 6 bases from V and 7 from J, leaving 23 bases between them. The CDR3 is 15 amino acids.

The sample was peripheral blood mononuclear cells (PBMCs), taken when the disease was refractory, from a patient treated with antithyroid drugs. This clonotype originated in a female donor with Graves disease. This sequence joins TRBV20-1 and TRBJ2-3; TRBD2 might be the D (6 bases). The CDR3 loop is CSAIGVGGRDYTQYF. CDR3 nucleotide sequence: TGCAGTGCAATTGGAGTTGGCGGCCGGGACTATACGCAGTATTTT.